This T cell receptor (beta chain) was recorded in a study of blood T cell repertoires in COVID-19. Participant reports of clinical history set cohort assignment. Original analysis: How many nucleated cells were present was estimated from reference gene primer amplification. Clones were read by immunoSEQ multiplex PCR, and TCRdb kept only the in-frame ones, dropping some. The DNA gave D and trimming, while V, J and clone size come from that table. The sample lists some 250,000 clones, 70% to 90% occurring once. This CDR3 has 16 amino acids. CDR1 and CDR2 (germline): SGHNT, YENEEA. V lost 1 base and J lost 8; bases outside the gene matches: 9.

This sequence was found in a woman aged 40 to 50 with acute COVID-19. The chain employs TRBV11-3 and TRBJ2-1; TRBD2 matches at 9 bases. Material: PBMCs or T cells enriched from blood (not recorded which). The CDR3 region has the DNA TGTGCCAGCAGCTTAGCTGGCGGGAGGGCCTCAGATGAGCAGTTCTTC. Translation gives CASSLAGGRASDEQFF.